Presented here are 6 T cell receptor beta chains from one specimen sequenced in a study of CD8+ T cells in alopecia areata. Extraction of RNA preceded its reverse transcription into cDNA, which served as the sequencing template. Generated by immunoSEQ multiplex PCR, the TCRdb table keeps only in-frame clones and is missing some. The sample lists 150,000 to 200,000 clones, about 60% occurring once. Treatment meaning: oral pan-JAK inhibitor, 5-10 mg twice daily. Sequences were derived from CD4+ T cells sorted from blood, sampled at week 24, from a patient treated with tofacitinib. Receptor source: a human donor with alopecia areata.

This sequence joins TRBV7-8 and TRBJ2-4; D is possibly TRBD1 or TRBD2 (6 bases each). The germline V and J ends were trimmed by 0 bases and 6 bases, with 9 bases remaining between them. Per the germline V gene, CDR1 is SGHVS and CDR2 is FQNEAQ. The CDR3 runs to 14 residues. CDR3 DNA sequence: TGTGCCAGCAGCTTAGCGGGGGGCCGAAACATTCAGTACTTC. Protein product: CASSLAGGRNIQYF.

The V gene is TRBV6-5, the J gene TRBJ1-1; D gene unclear. The CDR3 runs to 15 residues. Germline CDR1 is MNHEY and CDR2 is SVGAGI. Trimming took 2 bases from V and 1 from J, leaving 11 bases between them. The CDR3 DNA reads TGTGCCAGCAGTTACGGTAGATCAGCGAACACTGAAGCTTTCTTT. This gives the protein CASSYGRSANTEAFF.

The CDR3 protein is CAWSVHGSYNEQFF. CDR3 nucleotide sequence: TGTGCCTGGAGTGTACACGGTTCCTACAATGAGCAGTTCTTC. The gene calls are TRBV30 and TRBJ2-1; unclear D gene. The CDR3 consists of 14 residues. With 0 bases removed from V and 1 base from J, the gap between germline ends came to 7 bases. Germline V gene data show CDR1 as GTSNPN and CDR2 as SVGIG (reference sequence).

The J gene is TRBJ2-7, the V gene TRBV29-1; the D gene is possibly TRBD1 (5 bases). Germline assignment: CDR1 SQVTM and CDR2 ANQGSEA. The germline V and J ends were trimmed by 0 bases and 6 bases, with 12 bases remaining between them. The CDR3 consists of 13 residues. For the CDR3, the DNA is TGCAGCGTTGAAGATCTGGTCCAGGGCGAGCAGTACTTC. Protein: CSVEDLVQGEQYF.

V and J are TRBV5-6 and TRBJ2-7; D ambiguous. V was shortened by 7 bases and J by 0 bases, with 14 bases between the two germline ends. Per the germline V gene, CDR1 is SGHDT and CDR2 is YYEEEE. CDR3 length equals 14 residues. The CDR3 region is CASQIGWSSYEQYF. For the CDR3, the DNA is TGTGCCAGCCAAATCGGATGGAGCTCCTACGAGCAGTACTTC.

This clone has only one observation. The V and J genes are TRBV12-5 and TRBJ1-5; 8 nucleotides match TRBD1. CDR3 length: 16 amino acids. The J segment lost 2 bases and the V segment lost 4 bases, leaving 7 bases of the junction unmatched. Germline values: CDR1 LGHNT, CDR2 FRNRAP. CDR3: CASGSGQGSGNQPQHF. CDR3 DNA: TGTGCTAGTGGTTCAGGACAGGGATCCGGCAATCAGCCCCAGCATTTT.